A single sample gave rise to the 29 T cell receptor beta chains below, sequenced in a study of early T cells in non-severe SARS-CoV-2 infection. A single record per CDR3 protein comes from TCRdb applying MiXCR to the 5' RACE reads. The sample lists over 15,000 distinct CDR3 sequences; under 7% were seen once. The sequenced sample was whole blood, obtained at baseline. All receptors derive from an adult who was a healthcare worker with PCR-confirmed SARS-CoV-2 infection or an uninfected control (not recorded which).

For this clonotype: It may be a read error: a sequence one base away is much more abundant. The gene calls are TRBV12-3 or TRBV12-4 and TRBJ2-7; tentatively, D is TRBD2 (6 bases). The CDR3 has 14 amino acids. Between the trimmed V and J ends, which lost 5 bases and 6 bases, there was a span of 17 bases. The CDR3 here is CASSPGGGFSEQYF. CDR3 coding DNA: TGTGCCAGCAGTCCCGGGGGAGGTTTCAGCGAGCAGTACTTC.

In its sample, this clonotype was seen many times. The V gene is TRBV7-2, the J gene TRBJ1-2; D is uncertain. Germline V gene lookup returns CDR1 SGHTA and CDR2 FQGNSA. V was pared by 5 bases and J by 4 bases, with 8 bases between. The CDR3 loop spans 12 amino acids. In DNA form, the CDR3 reads TGTGCCAGCAGCGTACAGAGCTATGGCTACACCTTC. This sequence encodes CASSVQSYGYTF.

In this sample, this clonotype turned up many times. The J gene is TRBJ2-7, the V gene TRBV6-5; possible D gene TRBD1, 6 bases. The CDR3 length is 14 residues. The germline V gene encodes CDR1 MNHEY and CDR2 SVGAGI. The V gene lost 2 bases and the J gene lost 3 bases, with 11 bases spanning the gap. CDR3 DNA sequence: TGTGCCAGCAGTTACGCCGGGACACTCTACGAGCAGTACTTC. It encodes CASSYAGTLYEQYF.

This clonotype showed up many times. The chain couples TRBV29-1 to TRBJ2-5; possibly TRBD1 for D (5 bases). The germline V gene has CDR1 SQVTM and CDR2 ANQGSEA. The CDR3 contains 11 residues. Trimming pared 4 bases from V and 6 bases from J, leaving 9 bases between. CDR3 bases: TGCAGCGTTGGCCCAGGGCAGACCCAGTACTTC. It encodes CSVGPGQTQYF.

There are many counts of this clonotype. This sequence joins TRBV5-1 and TRBJ2-6, with TRBD1 matching 7 bases. CDR1 and CDR2 (germline): SGHRS, YFSETQ. The CDR3 runs 16 residues. With 5 bases clipped from V and 2 bases from J, the junction kept 7 bases outside the gene matches. CDR3 sequence (DNA): TGCGCCAGCAGAAAAGACAGGGCGGCTGGGGCCAACGTCCTGACTTTC. It is translated as CASRKDRAAGANVLTF.

This clonotype appeared many times. The chain couples TRBV11-2 to TRBJ2-5, with D perhaps matching TRBD1 or TRBD2 (5 bases each). The CDR3 contains 14 residues. V was shortened by 4 bases and J by 4 bases, with 13 bases between the two germline ends. Germline V CDR1 and CDR2: SGHAT, FQNNGV. The CDR3 loop is CASSSLKGRETQYF. The CDR3 nucleotides are TGTGCCAGCAGCTCCCTAAAGGGGAGAGAGACCCAGTACTTC.

This clonotype was picked up many times. This chain connects TRBV12-3 or TRBV12-4 to TRBJ2-1; TRBD1 matches at 8 bases. The CDR3 is made up of 15 amino acids. J lost 3 bases, V lost 6 bases, and 7 bases had no gene match. The CDR3: CASSSPGQDYNEQFF. CDR3 bases: TGTGCCAGCAGCTCTCCGGGACAGGACTACAATGAGCAGTTCTTC.

This clonotype was seen ten or more times. The gene calls are TRBV21-1 and TRBJ2-1. TRBV21-1 is listed as a pseudogene. This CDR3 is 12 amino acids long. In nucleotides, the CDR3 is TGTGCCAGCAGCAAAGAAGGATATGAGCAGTTCTTC. Translated, it gives CASSKEGYEQFF.

This clonotype was seen repeatedly, ten times or more. The V gene is TRBV3-1, the J gene TRBJ1-5; perhaps TRBD1 as D (5 bases). V lost 4 bases and J lost 5, with 12 bases in between. This CDR3 contains 14 residues. The germline gives CDR1 LGHDT, CDR2 YNNKEL (reference sequence). CDR3 nucleotide sequence: TGTGCCAGCAGCCCGACAGTGTACCATCAGCCCCAGCATTTT. Its translation is CASSPTVYHQPQHF.

This clonotype is labeled medium-sized. The chain recombines TRBV6-5 with TRBJ2-1, with D perhaps matching TRBD1 (5 bases). V was pared by 4 bases and J by 12 bases, with 16 bases between. The CDR3 contains 13 residues. From germline, CDR1 is MNHEY and CDR2 SVGAGI. As DNA, the CDR3 is TGTGCCAGCAGTTTCCTCGACAGCCACAGGCAGTTCTTC. Protein product: CASSFLDSHRQFF.

This clonotype was seen at least ten times. The chain joins TRBV7-8 to TRBJ2-1; 12 nucleotides line up with TRBD1. V trimming: 9 bases; J trimming: 9 bases; junction bases outside the gene matches: 15. CDR3 length equals 16 residues. Germline CDR1 reads SGHVS; CDR2 reads FQNEAQ. CDR3 sequence: CASMLSGQGAVLEQFF. The CDR3 nucleotides read TGTGCCAGTATGCTTTCGGGACAGGGGGCTGTTCTTGAGCAGTTCTTC. The full variable domain, its missing parts supplied by reference TRBV7-8 and TRBJ2-1, is GAGVSQSPRYKVAKRGQDVALRCDPISGHVSLFWYQQALGQGPEFLTYFQNEAQLDKSGLPSDRFFAERPEGSVSTLKIQRTQQEDSAVYLCASMLSGQGAVLEQFFGPGTRLTVL.

This clonotype was picked up many times. The chain carries TRBV6-2 or TRBV6-3 and TRBJ2-3; 7 bases map to TRBD2. This CDR3 has 14 residues. The germline gives CDR1 MNHEY, CDR2 SVGEGT. Germline trimming cut 5 bases from V and 2 bases from J; bases unmatched to any gene: 4. The CDR3 is CASSRRDYTDTQYF. In DNA, the CDR3 is TGTGCCAGCAGTCGCCGGGACTACACAGATACGCAGTATTTT.

By proportion, this clonotype is medium-sized. The rearrangement joins TRBV12-3 or TRBV12-4 to TRBJ1-1; maybe TRBD1 (6 bases). V lost 10 bases to trimming and J lost 1 base, with 13 bases between them. The CDR3 is 13 residues long. DNA of the CDR3: TGTGCCACCCGCGAGGGGGAGAACACTGAAGCTTTCTTT. It specifies CATREGENTEAFF.

This clonotype is medium-sized (0.01 to 0.1%) in the sample. This chain connects TRBV7-2 to TRBJ2-7, with a possible D match to TRBD1 (6 bases). Trimming took off 3 bases at V and 2 bases at J, with 11 bases between the two ends. CDR3 length equals 14 residues. CDR1 and CDR2 (germline): SGHTA, FQGNSA. CDR3 in DNA: TGTGCCAGCAGCTTGGGGGCAAACCCCTACGAGCAGTACTTC. Protein sequence: CASSLGANPYEQYF.

This clonotype was seen at least ten times. J is TRBJ2-6 and V is TRBV12-2; TRBD1, the D gene given by the table, was not confirmed from the DNA. TRBV12-2 is an annotated pseudogene. This CDR3 is 19 amino acids long. The CDR3 sequence: CASRLVFGTGVSGANVLTF. CDR3 sequence (DNA): TGTGCAAGTCGCTTAGTTTTCGGGACAGGGGTCTCTGGGGCCAACGTCCTGACTTTC.

The chain carries TRBV7-9 and TRBJ1-1; D gene ambiguous. Germline CDR1 reads SEHNR; CDR2 reads FQNEAQ (reference sequence). The V and J ends lost 2 bases and 1 base respectively, with 8 bases between them. The CDR3 extends over 14 amino acids. The CDR3: CASSLLGWNTEAFF. The CDR3 nucleotides are TGTGCCAGCAGCTTACTTGGATGGAACACTGAAGCTTTCTTT.

This clonotype was counted at least ten times. This rearrangement joins TRBV4-3 to TRBJ2-2; D unresolved. Germline loops: CDR1 LGHNA, CDR2 YSLEER. V lost 0 bases, J lost 6 bases, and 8 bases lay in between. The CDR3 spans 14 residues. In DNA form, the CDR3 reads TGCGCCAGCAGCCAAGATACCGGGCCCGGGGAGCTGTTTTTT. Protein product: CASSQDTGPGELFF.

At least ten counts were recorded for this clonotype. V and J are TRBV4-2 and TRBJ2-7; 8 bases map to TRBD1. CDR1 LGHNA and CDR2 YNFKEQ come from the germline V gene. V shed 1 base and J 3 bases; nucleotides not matched to a gene: 2. The CDR3 is made up of 14 amino acids. For the CDR3, the DNA is TGTGCCAGCAGCCAAGCCGGGACAGGCTACGAGCAGTACTTC. It translates to CASSQAGTGYEQYF.

This clonotype was seen ten or more times. The chain combines TRBV5-1 with TRBJ1-3, with D possibly TRBD1 on 5 matching bases. Germline V lookup: CDR1 SGHRS, CDR2 YFSETQ. The CDR3 contains 16 residues. Trimming took 4 bases from V and 0 from J, leaving 14 bases between them. The CDR3: CASSPSTGSSGNTIYF. DNA for the CDR3: TGCGCCAGCAGCCCATCTACAGGAAGCTCTGGAAACACCATATATTTT.

This clonotype is labeled as medium-sized. At one boundary the junction diverges from the germline segment, which might be a read error. The chain is built from TRBV7-9 and TRBJ1-2; D might be TRBD1 (6 bases). The CDR3 consists of 13 residues. In germline, CDR1 is SEHNR, CDR2 FQNEAQ (reference sequence). The CDR3 sequence is CASSLATGGGYTF. CDR3 nucleotide sequence: TGTGCCAGCAGCCTAGCCACTGGGGGCGGCTACACCTTC.

This clonotype was recorded a few times. The CDR3 protein is CASSPPGQGATDTQYF. The CDR3 DNA sequence: TGTGCCAGCTCACCACCCGGACAGGGGGCTACAGATACGCAGTATTTT. The rearrangement joins TRBV18 to TRBJ2-3; 11 nucleotides line up with TRBD1. The CDR3 has 16 amino acids. The germline gives CDR1 KGHSH, CDR2 LQKENI. V trimming: 0 bases; J trimming: 3 bases; junction bases outside the gene matches: 2. The variable domain in full, completed from reference TRBV18 and TRBJ2-3, reads NAGVMQNPRHLVRRRGQEARLRCSPMKGHSHVYWYRQLPEEGLKFMVYLQKENIIDESGMPKERFSAEFPKEGPSILRIQQVVRGDSAAYFCASSPPGQGATDTQYFGPGTRLTVL.

The chain combines TRBV7-9 with TRBJ2-3; D is unclear. The ends were cut back, 5 bases at V and 1 base at J, with 13 bases in the middle. Germline-derived CDR1 and CDR2 are SEHNR and FQNEAQ (reference sequence). This CDR3 contains 15 residues. Written as DNA, the CDR3 is TGTGCCAGCAGCCCCATAGAGGTCGGCACAGATACGCAGTATTTT. It encodes CASSPIEVGTDTQYF.

In this sample, this clonotype turned up many times. CDR3 in amino acids: CSARPIFLSRSETQYF. Written as DNA, the CDR3 is TGCAGTGCTAGACCTATCTTTTTGAGTAGATCGGAGACCCAGTACTTC. V is TRBV20-1 and J is TRBJ2-5; no definite D call. The CDR3 covers 16 residues. Trimming left V 2 bases short and J 5 bases short, with 21 bases between. Germline V gives CDR1 DFQATT, CDR2 SNEGSKA (reference sequence).

This clonotype was recorded at least ten times. The rearrangement joins TRBV20-1 to TRBJ2-1; TRBD1 is a possible D gene (6 bases). The germline V gene has CDR1 DFQATT and CDR2 SNEGSKA (reference sequence). Trimming shortened V by 6 bases and J by 8 bases, and 14 bases separated the two germline ends. The CDR3 has 12 residues. In DNA, the CDR3 is TGCAGTGCGTCAGGGGTGGGCGATGAGCAGTTCTTC. Its translation: CSASGVGDEQFF.

This clonotype was found a few times. CDR3 sequence reads: CASSRDSCYEQYF. For the CDR3, the DNA is TGTGCCAGCAGTAGGGACAGCTGCTACGAGCAGTACTTC. The chain employs TRBV6-5 and TRBJ2-7, with 7 bases identical to TRBD1. From germline, CDR1 is MNHEY and CDR2 SVGAGI. V shed 5 bases and J 3 bases; nucleotides not matched to a gene: 4. This CDR3 contains 13 residues.

This clonotype came up many times. This chain links TRBV6-2 or TRBV6-3 with TRBJ2-2; 9 positions match TRBD1. Germline V gives CDR1 MNHEY, CDR2 SVGEGT. The CDR3 runs to 14 residues. Trimming cost V 6 bases and J 5 bases; bases outside gene matches: 4. CDR3 residues: CASSTGGETGELFF. In nucleotides, the CDR3 is TGTGCCAGCAGCACAGGGGGCGAGACCGGGGAGCTGTTTTTT.

This clonotype has only a few counts. The V and J genes are TRBV25-1 and TRBJ1-2, with unresolved D. Per germline, CDR1 MGHDK and CDR2 SYGVNS. The CDR3 has 14 residues. Between the trimmed V and J ends, which lost 6 bases and 2 bases, there was a span of 13 bases. DNA of the CDR3: TGTGCCAGCAGCCCCAAGACCGAGAACTATGGCTACACCTTC. Amino acid sequence: CASSPKTENYGYTF.

This clonotype was counted at least ten times. This rearrangement joins TRBV19 to TRBJ2-2; D gene uncertain. Per germline, CDR1 LNHDA and CDR2 SQIVND (reference sequence). Trimming pared 6 bases from V and 9 bases from J, leaving 17 bases between. The CDR3 contains 14 residues. CDR3 region: CASRTARMGRELFF. CDR3 in DNA: TGTGCCAGTAGAACCGCCCGAATGGGCCGGGAGCTGTTTTTT.

This clonotype showed up many times. The chain has TRBV5-1 and TRBJ2-7; D is unresolved. Germline V lookup: CDR1 SGHRS, CDR2 YFSETQ. Trimming left V 2 bases short and J 2 bases short, with 11 bases between. CDR3 length: 14 residues. The CDR3 spells CASSFAPSAYEQYF. Here the CDR3 DNA reads TGCGCCAGCAGCTTTGCGCCCAGCGCCTACGAGCAGTACTTC. The full variable domain, completed using reference TRBV5-1 and TRBJ2-7, is KAGVTQTPRYLIKTRGQQVTLSCSPISGHRSVSWYQQTPGQGLQFLFEYFSETQRNKGNFPGRFSGRQFSNSRSEMNVSTLELGDSALYLCASSFAPSAYEQYFGPGTRLTVT.